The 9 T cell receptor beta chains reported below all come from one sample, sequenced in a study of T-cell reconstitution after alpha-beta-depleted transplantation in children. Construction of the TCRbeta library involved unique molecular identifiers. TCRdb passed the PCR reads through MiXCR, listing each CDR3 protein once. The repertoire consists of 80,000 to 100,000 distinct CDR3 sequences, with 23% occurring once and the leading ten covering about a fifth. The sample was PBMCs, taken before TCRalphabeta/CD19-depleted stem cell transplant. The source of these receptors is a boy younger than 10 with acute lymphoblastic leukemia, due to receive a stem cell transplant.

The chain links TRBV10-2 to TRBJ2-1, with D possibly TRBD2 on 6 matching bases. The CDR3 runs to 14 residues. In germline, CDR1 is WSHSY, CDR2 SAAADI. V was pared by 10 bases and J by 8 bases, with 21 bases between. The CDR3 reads CAITARRGSDEQFF. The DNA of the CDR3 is TGCGCCATCACTGCCCGTCGGGGGAGTGATGAGCAGTTCTTC.

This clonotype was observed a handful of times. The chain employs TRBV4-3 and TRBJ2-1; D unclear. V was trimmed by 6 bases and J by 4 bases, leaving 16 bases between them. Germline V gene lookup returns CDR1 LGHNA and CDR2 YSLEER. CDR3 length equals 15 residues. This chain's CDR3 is CASSLNEQYYNEQFF. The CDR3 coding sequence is TGCGCCAGCAGTCTCAATGAACAGTATTACAATGAGCAGTTCTTC.

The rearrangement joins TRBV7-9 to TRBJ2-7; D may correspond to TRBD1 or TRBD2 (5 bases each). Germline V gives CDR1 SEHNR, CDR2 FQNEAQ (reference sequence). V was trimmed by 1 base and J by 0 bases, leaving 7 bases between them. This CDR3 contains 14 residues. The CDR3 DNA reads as TGTGCCAGCAGCTTAGATGGGGGCTCCTACGAGCAGTACTTC. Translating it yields CASSLDGGSYEQYF.

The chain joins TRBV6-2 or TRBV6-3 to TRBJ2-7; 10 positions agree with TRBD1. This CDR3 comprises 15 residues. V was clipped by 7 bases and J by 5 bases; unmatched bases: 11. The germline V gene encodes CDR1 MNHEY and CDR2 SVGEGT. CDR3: CASNQPGTGVHEQYF. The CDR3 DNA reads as TGTGCCAGCAACCAACCCGGGACAGGGGTCCACGAGCAGTACTTC.

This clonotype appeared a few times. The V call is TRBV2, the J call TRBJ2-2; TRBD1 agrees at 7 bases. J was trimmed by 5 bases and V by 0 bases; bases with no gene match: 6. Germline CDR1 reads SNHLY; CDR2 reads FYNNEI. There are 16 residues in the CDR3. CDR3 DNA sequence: TGTGCCAGCAGTGAAGCAGACAGGGTATGGACCGGGGAGCTGTTTTTT. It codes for CASSEADRVWTGELFF.

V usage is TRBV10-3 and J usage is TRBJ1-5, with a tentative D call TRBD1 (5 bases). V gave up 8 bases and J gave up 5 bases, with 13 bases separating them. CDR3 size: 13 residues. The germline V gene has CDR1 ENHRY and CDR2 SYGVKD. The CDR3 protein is CAIRRESDQPQHF. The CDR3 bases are TGTGCCATCCGCAGGGAGAGCGATCAGCCCCAGCATTTT.

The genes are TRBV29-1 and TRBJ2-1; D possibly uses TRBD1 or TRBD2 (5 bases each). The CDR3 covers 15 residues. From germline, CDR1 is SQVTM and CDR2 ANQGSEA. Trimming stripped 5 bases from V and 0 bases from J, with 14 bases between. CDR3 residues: CSVFISGGSYNEQFF. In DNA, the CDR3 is TGCAGCGTTTTCATCTCTGGGGGCTCCTACAATGAGCAGTTCTTC.

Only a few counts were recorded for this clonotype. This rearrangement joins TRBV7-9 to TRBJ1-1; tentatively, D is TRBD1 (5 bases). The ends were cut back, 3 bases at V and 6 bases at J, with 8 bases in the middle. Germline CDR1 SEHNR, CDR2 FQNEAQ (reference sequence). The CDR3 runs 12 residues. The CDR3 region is CASSFRDAEAFF. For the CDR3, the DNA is TGTGCCAGCAGCTTCAGGGATGCTGAAGCTTTCTTT.

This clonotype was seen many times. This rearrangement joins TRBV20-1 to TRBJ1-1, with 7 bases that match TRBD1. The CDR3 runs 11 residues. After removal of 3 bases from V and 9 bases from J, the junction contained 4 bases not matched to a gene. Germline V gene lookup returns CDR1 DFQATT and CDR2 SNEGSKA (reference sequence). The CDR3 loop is CSAREDRKAFF. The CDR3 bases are TGCAGTGCTAGGGAGGACAGGAAAGCTTTCTTT.